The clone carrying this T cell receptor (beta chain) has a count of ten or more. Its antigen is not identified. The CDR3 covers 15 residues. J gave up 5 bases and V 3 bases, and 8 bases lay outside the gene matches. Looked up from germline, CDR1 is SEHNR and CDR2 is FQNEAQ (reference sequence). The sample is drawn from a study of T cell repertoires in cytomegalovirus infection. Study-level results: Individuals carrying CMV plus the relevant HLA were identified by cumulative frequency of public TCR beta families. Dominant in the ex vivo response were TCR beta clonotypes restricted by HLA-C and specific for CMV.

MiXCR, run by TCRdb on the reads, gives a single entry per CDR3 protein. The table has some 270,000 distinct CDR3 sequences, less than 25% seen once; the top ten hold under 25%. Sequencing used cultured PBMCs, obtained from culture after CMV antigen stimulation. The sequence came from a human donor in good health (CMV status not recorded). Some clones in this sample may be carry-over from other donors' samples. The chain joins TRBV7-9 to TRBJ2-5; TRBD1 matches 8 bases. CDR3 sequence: CASSLSDRGEETQYF. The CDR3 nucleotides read TGTGCCAGCAGCTTGTCCGACAGGGGTGAGGAGACCCAGTACTTC.